This T cell receptor (beta chain) originates from a study of spatial heterogeneity in lung cancer. On the study more broadly: Among detected sequences, beta-chain ones consistently exceeded alpha-chain ones in number. The study, taken as a whole, reports: Detection of ubiquitous tumor TCRs in blood was higher at resection than follow-up.

TCRdb reanalysed the 5' RACE reads using MiXCR and keeps one entry per CDR3 protein. The sample holds tens of thousands of distinct CDR3 sequences, about 7.8% seen once. The V end lost 0 bases, the J end lost 0 bases, and 14 bases lay between the germline ends. CDR1 is MGHRA, CDR2 YSYEKL, per germline. This CDR3 spans 17 amino acids. The time point is: sample taken at primary tumor resection. The sequenced material consisted of unsorted whole RNA from tumor, nontumor lung or frozen PBMC. This clonotype was recorded a few times. Antigen specificity is unknown. The receptor was derived from a male donor with early-stage non-small cell lung cancer. V is TRBV4-1 and J is TRBJ1-1, with TRBD1 as a possible D gene (6 bases). Sequences were derived from PBMCs, sampled at surgery. The CDR3 coding sequence is TGCGCCAGCAGCCAAGAGGGTCCCGGGACAATGAACACTGAAGCTTTCTTT. Translating gives CASSQEGPGTMNTEAFF.